Presented here are 17 T cell receptor beta chains from one specimen sequenced in a study. TCRdb re-analysed the RT-PCR reads in MiXCR, keeping a single row per CDR3 protein. The sample contains approximately 720,000 distinct CDR3 sequences, around 14% of which appear only once. Sequenced: memory CD4+ T cells from blood. These receptors originate from a female donor in good health, serving as a healthy control.

Ten or more counts support this clonotype. The chain is built from TRBV28 and TRBJ2-5; TRBD1 is a possible D gene (6 bases). The germline V gene encodes CDR1 MDHEN and CDR2 SYDVKM. The CDR3 totals 15 residues. Trimming removed 10 bases from V and 2 bases from J, with 20 bases in between. CDR3 sequence: CAISTRQATQETQYF. The CDR3 nucleotides read TGTGCCATCTCGACTCGACAGGCTACGCAAGAGACCCAGTACTTC.

This clonotype has a handful of counts. The chain couples TRBV10-2 to TRBJ1-1; TRBD1 is a possible D gene (5 bases). This CDR3 spans 15 amino acids. Trimming pared 2 bases from V and 0 bases from J, leaving 10 bases between. The V gene's germline CDR1 is WSHSY and CDR2 SAAADI. In DNA form, the CDR3 reads TGCGCCAGCAGTGAGCCCCGACAGATGAACACTGAAGCTTTCTTT. This sequence encodes CASSEPRQMNTEAFF.

At least ten counts were recorded for this clonotype. The rearrangement joins TRBV6-5 to TRBJ1-3, with 7 nucleotides matching TRBD1. Trimming removed 2 bases from V and 6 bases from J; junction bases left unmatched: 10. Germline CDR1 reads MNHEY; CDR2 reads SVGAGI. The CDR3 runs 16 residues. CDR3 amino acids: CASSYPGQSGANTIYF. In DNA, the CDR3 is TGTGCCAGCAGTTACCCGGGACAGAGCGGTGCAAACACCATATATTTT.

In this sample, this clonotype turned up a few times. This chain links TRBV7-9 with TRBJ1-4; no firm D call. V was cut by 4 bases and J by 8 bases, with 17 bases left in between. This CDR3 has 15 residues. CDR1 and CDR2 (germline): SEHNR, FQNEAQ (reference sequence). CDR3 in amino acids: CASSSYPLSAEKLFF. The CDR3 coding sequence is TGTGCCAGCAGCTCGTACCCTTTGTCGGCCGAAAAACTGTTTTTT.

This clonotype was found a few times. V usage is TRBV10-3 and J usage is TRBJ2-7; D is possibly TRBD1 or TRBD2 (6 bases each). CDR1 and CDR2 (germline): ENHRY, SYGVKD. This CDR3 is 16 amino acids long. With 4 bases removed from V and 7 bases from J, the gap between germline ends came to 23 bases. This chain's CDR3 is CAISVFSGDGQGEQYF. The DNA of the CDR3 is TGTGCCATCAGTGTCTTTTCGGGAGATGGGCAGGGGGAGCAGTACTTC.

This clonotype turned up a few times. The chain recombines TRBV6-6 with TRBJ2-5; D unclear. The CDR3 has 14 residues. Between the trimmed V and J ends, which lost 2 bases and 5 bases, there was a span of 12 bases. The germline V gene encodes CDR1 MNHNY and CDR2 SVGAGI (reference sequence). CDR3 amino acids: CASSYPSAPETQYF. CDR3 nucleotide sequence: TGTGCCAGCAGTTACCCGTCGGCCCCGGAGACCCAGTACTTC.

This clonotype came up many times. The chain uses TRBV6-5 and TRBJ2-5, with D perhaps matching TRBD2 (5 bases). This CDR3 has 11 residues. The V end was cut by 6 bases, the J end by 7 bases, with 9 bases between. Germline V CDR1 and CDR2: MNHEY, SVGAGI. CDR3 coding DNA: TGTGCCAGCAGCCGCGGGTCGACCCAGTACTTC. This encodes CASSRGSTQYF.

The table lists this clonotype with a few counts. The chain joins TRBV7-6 to TRBJ2-5; possible D gene TRBD2, 5 bases. V lost 2 bases, J lost 5 bases, and 12 bases lay in between. This CDR3 is built from 14 residues. The germline gives CDR1 SGHVS, CDR2 FNYEAQ. The chain's CDR3 is CASSLTPGGETQYF. The DNA for the CDR3 is TGTGCCAGCAGCTTAACGCCGGGCGGGGAGACCCAGTACTTC.

This sequence joins TRBV6-1 and TRBJ2-7, with 11 bases fitting TRBD2. This CDR3 is 15 amino acids long. V was pared by 6 bases and J by 3 bases, with 7 bases of the junction left unmatched. Germline CDR1 MNHNS, CDR2 SASEGT. CDR3 in DNA: TGTGCCAGCAGGCGGGGACTAGCGGAACTCTACGAGCAGTACTTC. Its translation: CASRRGLAELYEQYF.

The table lists this clonotype with a few counts. This chain connects TRBV20-1 to TRBJ1-5, with D uncertain. The CDR3 extends over 14 amino acids. Trimming left V 0 bases short and J 11 bases short, with 17 bases between. The V gene's germline CDR1 is DFQATT and CDR2 SNEGSKA (reference sequence). The CDR3: CSARDLGGGRTQHF. In DNA, the CDR3 is TGCAGTGCTAGAGATCTTGGCGGCGGTAGGACCCAGCATTTT.

This clonotype showed up just a few times. V is TRBV28 and J is TRBJ1-4; 11 bases agree with TRBD1. The CDR3 is 16 amino acids. Germline CDR1 MDHEN, CDR2 SYDVKM. With V trimmed by 5 bases and J by 6 bases, 8 bases remained unmatched. The DNA for the CDR3 is TGTGCCAGCAGTCCCATGGGGACAGGGGGGGATGAAAAACTGTTTTTT. It encodes CASSPMGTGGDEKLFF.

This clonotype was seen a few times. This sequence joins TRBV30 and TRBJ2-5; 8 bases map to TRBD1. This CDR3 spans 15 amino acids. The ends lost 1 base at V and 7 bases at J; junction bases unmatched: 11. Germline CDR1 reads GTSNPN; CDR2 reads SVGIG (reference sequence). The CDR3 DNA sequence: TGTGCCTGGAGTGATCGGACAGGGAGTGGGGCGACCCAGTACTTC. Translation: CAWSDRTGSGATQYF.

The genes are TRBV11-2 and TRBJ2-7; 8 bases match TRBD1. With 5 bases clipped from V and 5 bases from J, the junction kept 8 bases outside the gene matches. Germline V gene lookup returns CDR1 SGHAT and CDR2 FQNNGV. CDR3 length: 14 amino acids. The CDR3 loop is CASSLNPTGDEQYF. Here the CDR3 DNA reads TGTGCCAGCAGCCTAAACCCGACAGGGGACGAGCAGTACTTC.

The sample holds many counts of this clonotype. The CDR3 bases are TGTGCCAGCAGTTACTCCCGGACAGGCAGGGAGACCCAGTACTTC. Protein: CASSYSRTGRETQYF. This rearrangement joins TRBV6-5 to TRBJ2-5; the match to TRBD1 covers 7 bases. Trimming cost V 0 bases and J 5 bases; bases outside gene matches: 6. CDR3 size: 15 residues. Germline V gives CDR1 MNHEY, CDR2 SVGAGI.

This clonotype was recorded many times. The CDR3 spells CSVGGIADTQYF. DNA of the CDR3: TGCAGCGTCGGGGGGATCGCAGATACGCAGTATTTT. The V and J genes are TRBV29-1 and TRBJ2-3; 7 bases match TRBD2. The ends lost 6 bases at V and 4 bases at J; junction bases unmatched: 4. This CDR3 has 12 residues. Germline-derived CDR1 and CDR2 are SQVTM and ANQGSEA.

This clonotype turned up a few times. The chain joins TRBV11-2 to TRBJ2-5; no definite D call. The germline gives CDR1 SGHAT, CDR2 FQNNGV. The CDR3 loop spans 16 amino acids. V was clipped by 5 bases and J by 4 bases, with 20 bases between them. The CDR3 DNA reads TGTGCCAGCAGCATAAGTCCAGCGAGTTGGGGAGAGACCCAGTACTTC. Amino acids: CASSISPASWGETQYF.

This clonotype was picked up many times. V and J are TRBV7-3 and TRBJ2-1, with a tentative D call TRBD2 (6 bases). The germline V gene has CDR1 SGHTA and CDR2 FQGTGA. V lost 5 bases and J 13 bases, leaving 18 bases between the germline ends. CDR3 size: 13 residues. CDR3 sequence (DNA): TGTGCCAGCAGCCCTACCACGGGACTTCTACAGTTCTTC. It is translated as CASSPTTGLLQFF.